This TCR beta chain was obtained from a study of shared clonotypes between healthy human individuals. The test was conducted at deep level. Clones were sequenced by immunoSEQ multiplex PCR, and TCRdb holds only the in-frame ones, with some missing. This table has approximately 2.4 million clones, approximately 94% appearing once. CDR1 is SGHRS, CDR2 YFSETQ, per germline. The CDR3 covers 17 residues. Trimming removed 0 bases at V and 5 bases at J, with 20 bases between. Sequences were obtained from naive CD4+ T cells sorted from blood. Subset denoted: CD45RA+ positively selected. The clonotype comes from a man aged 18 to 35 in good health. The J gene is TRBJ1-1, the V gene TRBV5-1; D remains ambiguous. CDR3 protein: CASSLVGGMAVGTEAFF. The CDR3 coding sequence is TGCGCCAGCAGCTTGGTTGGTGGTATGGCCGTGGGGACTGAAGCTTTCTTT.